These T cell receptor beta chains were read from a single sample in a study of shared clonotypes between healthy human individuals. The method was immunoSEQ multiplex PCR; TCRdb's version includes in-frame clones alone and lacks a portion of them. The profile shows about 2,500,000 clones, more than 90% of them singletons. Sequencing input: naive CD4+ T cells sorted from blood. The source is a man aged 18 to 35 in good health. Both conserved end residues are trimmed from each CDR3. Each record gives: J gene, V gene, clone size, CDR3 protein. Some rows have no size entry. The others give once, few or many, or a class for an expanded clone.

>TRBJ1-2|TRBV27|.
ASSFRTGDYGYT
>TRBJ2-6|TRBV9|.
ASSRGISGANVLT
>TRBJ1-3|TRBV27|.
ASSFSSGNTIY
>TRBJ2-5|TRBV5-1|.
ASSSGTEKETQY
>TRBJ2-5|TRBV11-2|.
ASSLGGGSWETQY
>TRBJ2-3|TRBV10-1|.
ASSLAGEDTQY
>TRBJ1-1|TRBV19|.
ASSIKLDRGRVNTEAF
>TRBJ2-3|TRBV5-1|once
ASARDLTTDTQY
>TRBJ2-3|TRBV5-4|.
ASSLARGSDTQY
>TRBJ2-1|TRBV13|once
ASSPPRPRWDNEQF
>TRBJ2-3|TRBV9|.
ASSSRVSTDTQY
>TRBJ1-2|TRBV11-2|.
ASSSQGAGFYGYT
>TRBJ1-1|TRBV30|.
AWSVYTGPTNTEAF
>TRBJ2-3|TRBV10-1|.
ASSDSGSTDTQY
>TRBJ2-5|TRBV5-1|.
ASSLATAGQAETQY
>TRBJ2-1|TRBV11-2|.
ASSSRGRGEQF
>TRBJ2-7|TRBV7-2|.
ASSPAIAGAYEQY
>TRBJ1-3|TRBV9|once
ASSGGRDRVWNTIY
>TRBJ1-2|TRBV19|.
ASRTTQEGYYGYT
>TRBJ2-2|TRBV4-3|.
ASSQEGWGELF
>TRBJ2-7|TRBV28|.
ASIRGLGSEQY
>TRBJ1-6|TRBV7-6|.
ASSIDNSYNSPLH
>TRBJ1-4|TRBV5-1|.
ASSLGDRGRTNEKLF
>TRBJ2-7|TRBV9|.
ASSVGPGPPPYEQY
>TRBJ2-2|TRBV25-1|.
ASRWQGQGELF
>TRBJ1-5|TRBV4-1|.
ASSQDWDRDQPQH
>TRBJ1-6|TRBV5-1|.
ASSLEGDRGASPLH
>TRBJ2-1|TRBV6-6|.
ASSYSGSGRGDEQF
>TRBJ2-7|TRBV30|.
AWGKGGDRYEQY
>TRBJ2-3|TRBV5-1|once
ASKPTEWSTDTQY
>TRBJ1-1|TRBV5-4|.
ASSLEPGVTEAF
>TRBJ2-5|TRBV6-7|.
ASSPGLAQETQY
>TRBJ1-5|TRBV4-1|few
ASSQAGGNQPQH
>TRBJ2-5|TRBV27|once
ASRKNGQGGETQY
>TRBJ1-2|TRBV12-5|.
ASGLGEQEGKGYT
>TRBJ1-3|TRBV5-1|.
ASSLYGERNTIY
>TRBJ2-7|TRBV7-5|.
ARSLQGRIYEQY
>TRBJ1-4|TRBV27|.
ASSLLQGVGEKLF
>TRBJ2-1|TRBV30|.
AWSGAGGGDEQF
>TRBJ2-1|TRBV2|.
ASSGTSGYNEQF
>TRBJ1-4|TRBV5-1|.
ASSLGLTEKLF
>.|TRBV18|.
ASSLPTSSYEQY
>TRBJ1-4|TRBV6-5|.
ASRGPRALEKLF
>TRBJ2-7|TRBV2|.
ASSVFTYEQY
>TRBJ2-2|TRBV11-2|.
ASMLMPGQTGELF
>TRBJ2-1|TRBV7-2|.
ASSLGPEQGEQF
>TRBJ2-1|TRBV10-3|once
AISELPQGGTNEQF
>TRBJ2-7|TRBV6-1|.
ASSSPDRYSYEQY
>TRBJ1-2|TRBV10-3|.
AISEDPLGYT
>TRBJ2-3|TRBV5-8|.
ASSWDSFTDTQY
>TRBJ1-6|TRBV6-1|.
ASSPYVKVNSPLH
>TRBJ2-2|TRBV9|.
ASSVGGQGSTGELF
>TRBJ2-1|TRBV6-5|.
ASSYGLGNEQF
>TRBJ2-1|TRBV4-1|.
ASSQGQGGLNEQF
>TRBJ1-2|TRBV30|.
ACKPQGSNFGGYT
>TRBJ2-7|TRBV5-6|.
ASSPRQGFSYEQY